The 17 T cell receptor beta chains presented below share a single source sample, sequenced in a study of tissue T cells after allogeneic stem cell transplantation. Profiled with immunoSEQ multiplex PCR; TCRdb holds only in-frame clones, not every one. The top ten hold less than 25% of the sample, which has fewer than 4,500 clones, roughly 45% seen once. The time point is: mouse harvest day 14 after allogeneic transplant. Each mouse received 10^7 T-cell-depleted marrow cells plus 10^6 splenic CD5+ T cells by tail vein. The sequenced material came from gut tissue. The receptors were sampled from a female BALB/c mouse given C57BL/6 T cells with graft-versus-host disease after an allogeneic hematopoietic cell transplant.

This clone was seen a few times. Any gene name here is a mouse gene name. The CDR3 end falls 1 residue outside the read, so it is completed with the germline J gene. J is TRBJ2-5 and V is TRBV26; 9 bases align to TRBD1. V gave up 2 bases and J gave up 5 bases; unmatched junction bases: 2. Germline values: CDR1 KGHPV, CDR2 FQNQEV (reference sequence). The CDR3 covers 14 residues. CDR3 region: CASSLTGGGDTQYF. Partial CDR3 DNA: TGTGCCAGCAGTCTGACAGGGGGCGGAGACACCCAGTAC.

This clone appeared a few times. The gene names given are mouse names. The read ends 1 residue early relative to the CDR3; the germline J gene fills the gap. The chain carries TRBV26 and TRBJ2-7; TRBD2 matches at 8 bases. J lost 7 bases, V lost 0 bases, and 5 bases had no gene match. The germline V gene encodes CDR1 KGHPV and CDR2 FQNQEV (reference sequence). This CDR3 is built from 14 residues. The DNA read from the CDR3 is TGTGCCAGCAGTCTGTCACGGGGGGGCGTAGAACAGTAC. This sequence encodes CASSLSRGGVEQY. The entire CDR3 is CASSLSRGGVEQYF.

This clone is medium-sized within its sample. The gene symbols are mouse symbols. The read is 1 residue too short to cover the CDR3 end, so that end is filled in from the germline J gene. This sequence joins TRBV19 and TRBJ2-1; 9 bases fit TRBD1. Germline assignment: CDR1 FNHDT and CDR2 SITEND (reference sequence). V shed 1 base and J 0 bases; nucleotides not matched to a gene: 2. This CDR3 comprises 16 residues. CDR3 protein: CASSIRDRVNYAEQFF. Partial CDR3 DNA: TGTGCCAGCAGTATAAGGGACAGGGTTAACTATGCTGAGCAGTTC.

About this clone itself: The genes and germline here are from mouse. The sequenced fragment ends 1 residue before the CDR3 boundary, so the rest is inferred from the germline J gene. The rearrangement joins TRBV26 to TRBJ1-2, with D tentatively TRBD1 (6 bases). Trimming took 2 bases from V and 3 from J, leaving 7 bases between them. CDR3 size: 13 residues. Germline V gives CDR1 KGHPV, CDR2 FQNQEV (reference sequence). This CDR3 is CASSLGGYSDYTF. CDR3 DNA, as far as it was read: TGTGCCAGCAGTCTGGGGGGCTACTCCGACTACACC.

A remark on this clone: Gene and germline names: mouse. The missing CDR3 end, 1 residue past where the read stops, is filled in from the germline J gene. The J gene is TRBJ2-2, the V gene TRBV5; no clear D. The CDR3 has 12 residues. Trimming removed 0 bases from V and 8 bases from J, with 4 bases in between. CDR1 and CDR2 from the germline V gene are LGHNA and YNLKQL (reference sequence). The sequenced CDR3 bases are TGTGCCAGCAGCCAAGATCCGGGGCAGCTCTAC. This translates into CASSQDPGQLY. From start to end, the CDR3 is CASSQDPGQLYF.

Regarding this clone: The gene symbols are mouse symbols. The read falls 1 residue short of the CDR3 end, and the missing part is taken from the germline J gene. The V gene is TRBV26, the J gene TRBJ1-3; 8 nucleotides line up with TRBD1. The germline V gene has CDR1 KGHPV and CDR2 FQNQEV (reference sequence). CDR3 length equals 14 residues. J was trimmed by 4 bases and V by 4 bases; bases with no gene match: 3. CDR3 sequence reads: CASSPRQGGNTLYF. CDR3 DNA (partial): TGTGCCAGCAGTCCGAGACAGGGGGGAAATACGCTCTAT.

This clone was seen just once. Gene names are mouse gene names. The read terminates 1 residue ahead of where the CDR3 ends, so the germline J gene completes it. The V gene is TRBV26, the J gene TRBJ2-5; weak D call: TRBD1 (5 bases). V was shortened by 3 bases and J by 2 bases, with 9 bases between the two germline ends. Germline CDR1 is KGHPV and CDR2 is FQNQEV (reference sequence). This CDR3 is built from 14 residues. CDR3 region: CASSLRQFQDTQYF. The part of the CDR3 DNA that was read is TGTGCCAGCAGTCTAAGACAGTTCCAAGACACCCAGTAC.

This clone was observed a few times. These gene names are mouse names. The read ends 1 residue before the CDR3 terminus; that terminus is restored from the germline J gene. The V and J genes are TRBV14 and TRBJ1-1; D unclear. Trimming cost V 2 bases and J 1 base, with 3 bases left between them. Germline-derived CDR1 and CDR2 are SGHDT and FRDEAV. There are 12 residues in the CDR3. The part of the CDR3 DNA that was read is TGTGCCAGCAGTTTAGGGAACACAGAAGTCTTC. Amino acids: CASSLGNTEVF. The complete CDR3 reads CASSLGNTEVFF.

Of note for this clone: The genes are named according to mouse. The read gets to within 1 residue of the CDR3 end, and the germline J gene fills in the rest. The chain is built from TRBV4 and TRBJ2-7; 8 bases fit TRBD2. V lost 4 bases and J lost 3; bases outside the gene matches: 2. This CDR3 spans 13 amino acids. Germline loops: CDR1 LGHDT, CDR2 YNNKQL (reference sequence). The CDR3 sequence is CASSSDWGYEQYF. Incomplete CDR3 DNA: TGTGCCAGCAGCTCAGACTGGGGCTATGAACAGTAC.

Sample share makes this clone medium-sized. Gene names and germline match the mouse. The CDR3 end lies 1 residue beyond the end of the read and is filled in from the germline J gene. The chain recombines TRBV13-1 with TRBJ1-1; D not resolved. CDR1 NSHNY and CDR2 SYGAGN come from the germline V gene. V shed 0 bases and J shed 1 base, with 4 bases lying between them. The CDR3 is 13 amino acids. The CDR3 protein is CASSDGKNTEVFF. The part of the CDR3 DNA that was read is TGTGCCAGCAGTGATGGCAAAAACACAGAAGTCTTC.

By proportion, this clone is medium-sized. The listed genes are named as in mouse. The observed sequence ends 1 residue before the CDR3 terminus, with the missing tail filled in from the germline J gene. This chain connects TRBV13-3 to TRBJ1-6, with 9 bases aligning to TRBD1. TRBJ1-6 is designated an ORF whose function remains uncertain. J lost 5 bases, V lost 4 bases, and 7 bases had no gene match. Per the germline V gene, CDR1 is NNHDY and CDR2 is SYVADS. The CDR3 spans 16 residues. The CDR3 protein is CASSSRDRENNSPLYF. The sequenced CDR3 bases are TGTGCCAGCAGTAGCCGGGACAGGGAAAATAATTCGCCCCTCTAC.

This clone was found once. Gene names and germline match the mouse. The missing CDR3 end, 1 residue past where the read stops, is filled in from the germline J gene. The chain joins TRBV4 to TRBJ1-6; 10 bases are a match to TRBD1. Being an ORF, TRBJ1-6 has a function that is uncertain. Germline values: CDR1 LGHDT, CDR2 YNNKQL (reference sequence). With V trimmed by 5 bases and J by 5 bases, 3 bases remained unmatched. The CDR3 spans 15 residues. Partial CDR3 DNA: TGTGCCAGCAGCCAGGGGACAGGGGATAATTCGCCCCTCTAC. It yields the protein CASSQGTGDNSPLY. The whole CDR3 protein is CASSQGTGDNSPLYF.

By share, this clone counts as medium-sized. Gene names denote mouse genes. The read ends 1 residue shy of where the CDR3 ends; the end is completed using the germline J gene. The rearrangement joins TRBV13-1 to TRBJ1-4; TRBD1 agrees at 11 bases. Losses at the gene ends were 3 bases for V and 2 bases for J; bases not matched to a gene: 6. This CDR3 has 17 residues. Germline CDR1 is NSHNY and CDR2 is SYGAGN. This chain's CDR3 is CASSGPGQGGSNERLFF. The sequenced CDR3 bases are TGTGCCAGCAGTGGCCCGGGACAGGGGGGGTCCAACGAAAGATTATTT.

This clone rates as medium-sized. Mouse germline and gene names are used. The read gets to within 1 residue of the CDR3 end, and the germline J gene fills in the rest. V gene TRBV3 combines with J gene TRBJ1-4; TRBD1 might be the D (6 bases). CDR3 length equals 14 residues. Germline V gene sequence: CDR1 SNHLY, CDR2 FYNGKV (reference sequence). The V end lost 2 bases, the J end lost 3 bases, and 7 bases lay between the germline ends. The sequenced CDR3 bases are TGTGCCAGCAGCTTACAGGGGACCAACGAAAGATTATTT. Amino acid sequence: CASSLQGTNERLF. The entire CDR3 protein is CASSLQGTNERLFF. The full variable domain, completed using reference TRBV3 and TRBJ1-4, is GPKVLQIPSHQIIDMGQMVTLNCDPVSNHLYFYWYKQILGQQMEFLVNFYNGKVMEKSKLFKDQFSVERPDGSYFTLKIQPTALEDSAVYFCASSLQGTNERLFFGHGTKLSVL.

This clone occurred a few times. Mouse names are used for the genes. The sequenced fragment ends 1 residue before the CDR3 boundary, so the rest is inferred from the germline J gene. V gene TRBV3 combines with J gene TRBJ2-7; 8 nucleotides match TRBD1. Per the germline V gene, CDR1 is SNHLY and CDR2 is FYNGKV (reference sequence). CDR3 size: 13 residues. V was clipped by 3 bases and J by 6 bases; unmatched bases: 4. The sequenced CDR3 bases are TGTGCCAGCAGCTTTCGGACAGGGATTGAACAGTAC. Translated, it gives CASSFRTGIEQY. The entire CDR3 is CASSFRTGIEQYF.

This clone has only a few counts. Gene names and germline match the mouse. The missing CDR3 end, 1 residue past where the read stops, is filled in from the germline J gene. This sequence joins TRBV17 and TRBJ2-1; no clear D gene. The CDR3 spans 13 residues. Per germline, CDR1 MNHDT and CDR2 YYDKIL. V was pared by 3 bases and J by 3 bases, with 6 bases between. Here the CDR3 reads CASSRTIYAEQFF. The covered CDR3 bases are TGTGCTAGCAGTAGGACAATCTATGCTGAGCAGTTC.

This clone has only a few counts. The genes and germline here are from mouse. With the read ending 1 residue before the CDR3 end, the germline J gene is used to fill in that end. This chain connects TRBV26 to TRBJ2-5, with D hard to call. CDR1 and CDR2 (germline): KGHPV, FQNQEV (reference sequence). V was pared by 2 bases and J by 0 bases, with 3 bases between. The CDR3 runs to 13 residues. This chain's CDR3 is CASSLGNQDTQYF. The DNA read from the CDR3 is TGTGCCAGCAGTCTGGGGAACCAAGACACCCAGTAC.